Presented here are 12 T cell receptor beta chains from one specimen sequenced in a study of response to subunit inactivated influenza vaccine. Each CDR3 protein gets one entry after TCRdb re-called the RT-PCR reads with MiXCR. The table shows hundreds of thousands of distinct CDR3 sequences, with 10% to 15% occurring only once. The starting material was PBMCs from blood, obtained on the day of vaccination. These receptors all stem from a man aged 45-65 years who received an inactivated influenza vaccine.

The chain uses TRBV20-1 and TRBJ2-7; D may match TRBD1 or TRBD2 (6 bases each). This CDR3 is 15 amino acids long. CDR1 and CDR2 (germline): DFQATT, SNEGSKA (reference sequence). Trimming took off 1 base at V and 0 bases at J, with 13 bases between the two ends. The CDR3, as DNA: TGCAGTGCTAGAGGGGGGGCGGGGAGCTCCTACGAGCAGTACTTC. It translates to CSARGGAGSSYEQYF.

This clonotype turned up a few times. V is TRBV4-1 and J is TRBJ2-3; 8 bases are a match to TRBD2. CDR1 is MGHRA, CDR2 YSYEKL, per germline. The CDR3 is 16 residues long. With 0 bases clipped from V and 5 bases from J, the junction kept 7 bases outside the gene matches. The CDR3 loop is CASSQDRSLAGDTQYF. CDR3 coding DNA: TGCGCCAGCAGCCAAGATAGGTCCCTAGCGGGAGATACGCAGTATTTT.

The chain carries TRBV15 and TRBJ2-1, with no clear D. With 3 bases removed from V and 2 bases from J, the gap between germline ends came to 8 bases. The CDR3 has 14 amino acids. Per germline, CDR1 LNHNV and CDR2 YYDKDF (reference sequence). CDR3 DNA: TGTGCCACCAGCAGGACTCCGACCTACAATGAGCAGTTCTTC. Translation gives CATSRTPTYNEQFF. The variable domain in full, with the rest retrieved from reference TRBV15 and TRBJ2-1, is DAMVIQNPRYQVTQFGKPVTLSCSQTLNHNVMYWYQQKSSQAPKLLFHYYDKDFNNEADTPDNFQSRRPNTSFCFLDIRSPGLGDTAMYLCATSRTPTYNEQFFGPGTRLTVL.

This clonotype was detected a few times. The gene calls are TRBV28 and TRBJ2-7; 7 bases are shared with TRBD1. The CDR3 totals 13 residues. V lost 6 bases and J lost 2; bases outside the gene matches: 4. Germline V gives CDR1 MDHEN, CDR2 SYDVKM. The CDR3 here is CASRSTGTYEQYF. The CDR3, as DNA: TGTGCCAGCAGATCGACAGGGACCTACGAGCAGTACTTC.

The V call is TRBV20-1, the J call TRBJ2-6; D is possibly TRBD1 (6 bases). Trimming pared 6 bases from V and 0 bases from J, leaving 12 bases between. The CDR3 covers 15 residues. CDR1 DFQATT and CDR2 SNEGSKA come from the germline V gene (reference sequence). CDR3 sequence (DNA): TGCAGTGCAGAAACAGGGACCTCTGGGGCCAACGTCCTGACTTTC. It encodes CSAETGTSGANVLTF.

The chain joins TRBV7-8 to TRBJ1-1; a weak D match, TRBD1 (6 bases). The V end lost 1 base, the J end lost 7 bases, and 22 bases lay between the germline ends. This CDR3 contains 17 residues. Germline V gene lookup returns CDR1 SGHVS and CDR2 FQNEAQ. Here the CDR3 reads CASSLGLFGQFGSEAFF. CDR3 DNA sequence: TGTGCCAGCAGCTTAGGCCTCTTCGGACAGTTTGGGAGTGAAGCTTTCTTT.

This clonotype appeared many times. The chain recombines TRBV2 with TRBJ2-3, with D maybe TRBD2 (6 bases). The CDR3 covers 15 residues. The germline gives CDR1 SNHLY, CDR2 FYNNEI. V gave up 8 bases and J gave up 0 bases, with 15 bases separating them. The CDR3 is CASETGSFSTDTQYF. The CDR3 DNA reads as TGTGCCAGCGAAACCGGGAGTTTTAGCACAGATACGCAGTATTTT.

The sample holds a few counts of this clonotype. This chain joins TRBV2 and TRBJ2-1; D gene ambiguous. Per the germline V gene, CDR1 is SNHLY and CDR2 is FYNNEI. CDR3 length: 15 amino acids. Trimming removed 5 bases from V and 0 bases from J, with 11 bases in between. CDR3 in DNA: TGTGCCAGCAGTCTCCATCCCTCCTCCTACAATGAGCAGTTCTTC. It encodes CASSLHPSSYNEQFF.

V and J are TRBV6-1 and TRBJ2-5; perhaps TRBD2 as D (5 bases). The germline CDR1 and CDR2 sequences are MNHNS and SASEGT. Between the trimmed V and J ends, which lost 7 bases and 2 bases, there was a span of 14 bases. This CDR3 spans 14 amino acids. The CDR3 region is CASTPTSGQETQYF. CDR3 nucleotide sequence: TGTGCCAGCACCCCAACCTCGGGGCAAGAGACCCAGTACTTC.

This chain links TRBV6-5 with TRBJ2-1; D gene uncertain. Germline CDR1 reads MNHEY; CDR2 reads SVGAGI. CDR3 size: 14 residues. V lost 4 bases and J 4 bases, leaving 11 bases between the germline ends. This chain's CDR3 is CASSSLTGYNEQFF. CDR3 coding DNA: TGTGCCAGCAGTTCCCTGACGGGTTACAATGAGCAGTTCTTC.

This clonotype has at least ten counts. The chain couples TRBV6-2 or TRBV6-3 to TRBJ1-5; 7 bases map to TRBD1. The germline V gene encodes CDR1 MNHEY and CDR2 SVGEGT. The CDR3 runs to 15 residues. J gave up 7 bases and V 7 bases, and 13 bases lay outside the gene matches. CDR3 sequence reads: CASTDSGQSHQPQHF. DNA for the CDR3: TGTGCCAGCACCGACTCGGGACAGAGTCACCAGCCCCAGCATTTT.

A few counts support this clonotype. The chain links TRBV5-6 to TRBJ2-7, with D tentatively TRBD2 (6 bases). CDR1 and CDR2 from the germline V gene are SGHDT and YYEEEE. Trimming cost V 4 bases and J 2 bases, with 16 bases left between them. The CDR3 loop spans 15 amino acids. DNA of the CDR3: TGTGCCAGCAGCCGGGGGATTAGTCAACCCTACGAGCAGTACTTC. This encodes CASSRGISQPYEQYF.